This T cell receptor beta chain emerged from a study of CD8 T cells in Susac syndrome. V dropped 0 bases and J dropped 3 bases, with 10 bases sitting between them. Germline CDR1 reads SGDLS; CDR2 reads YYNGEE. The CDR3 totals 15 residues. A quantity of 0.5 to 1 ug RNA underwent reverse transcription using random hexamers. From the immunoSEQ multiplex PCR reads, TCRdb called clonotypes with MiXCR, one entry per CDR3 protein. The table lists over 95,000 distinct CDR3 sequences, about nine tenths of them singletons, with approximately 0.13% in the top ten. The sequenced sample consisted of CD8+ T cells from PBMCs. The gene calls are TRBV9 and TRBJ1-3, with D uncertain. The sequence derives from a human donor in good health. CDR3 in DNA: TGTGCCAGCAGCGTAGCCCCCCGAGATGGAAACACCATATATTTT. It specifies CASSVAPRDGNTIYF.